This T cell receptor (beta chain) was recorded in a study of beta chain features in type 1 diabetes. Sequenced material consisted of expressed TCRB transcripts (all of the isolated RNA was reverse transcribed). Assay used: immunoSEQ multiplex PCR; TCRdb lists only in-frame clones, some missing. The sample records over 500,000 clones, about a sixth being singletons. The study's findings and limits: A definitive answer on HLA type influencing TCRB rearrangement was not reached here. People with Type 1 diabetes carried modestly yet significantly shorter TCRB CDR3s in all four CD4+ subsets.

About this clone itself: Its antigen is not known.

This TCR was recovered from a man aged 18 to 30 in good health. The material sequenced was naive CD4+ T cells from blood.

As DNA, the CDR3 is TGTGCCAGCAGCTTAGGTTGGCGGGCCAATGAGCAGTTCTTC. Translation gives CASSLGWRANEQFF. This sequence joins TRBV7-9 and TRBJ2-1; perhaps TRBD2 as D (5 bases). This CDR3 comprises 14 residues. V was trimmed by 1 base and J by 6 bases, leaving 10 bases between them. The V gene's germline CDR1 is SEHNR and CDR2 FQNEAQ (reference sequence).